The 10 T cell receptor beta chains below all came from one sample that was sequenced in a study of response to subunit inactivated influenza vaccine. TCRdb independently ran MiXCR on the RT-PCR reads; one entry per CDR3 protein. The sample contains fewer than 750,000 distinct CDR3 sequences, around 15% of which appear only once. The specimen comprised PBMCs from blood, sampled approximately 12 days after vaccination. The receptors derive from a man aged 45-65 years who received an inactivated influenza vaccine.

This chain uses TRBV18 with TRBJ1-2, with a tentative D call TRBD1 (5 bases). V dropped 6 bases and J dropped 1 base, with 15 bases sitting between them. Germline V gene data show CDR1 as KGHSH and CDR2 as LQKENI. The length of the CDR3 is 15 residues. The CDR3 sequence is CASSPSGRLNYGYTF. The CDR3 coding sequence is TGTGCCAGCTCCCCCTCGGGGCGCCTTAACTATGGCTACACCTTC.

V and J are TRBV19 and TRBJ2-2; D may match TRBD1 or TRBD2 (6 bases each). V lost 6 bases, J lost 0 bases, and 17 bases lay in between. Germline CDR1 reads LNHDA; CDR2 reads SQIVND (reference sequence). This CDR3 is built from 17 residues. For the CDR3, the DNA is TGTGCCAGTAGAACGGGGGACATCCCGTCGAACACCGGGGAGCTGTTTTTT. It encodes CASRTGDIPSNTGELFF.

V gene TRBV28 combines with J gene TRBJ1-3; D uncertain. The CDR3 spans 16 residues. Germline assignment: CDR1 MDHEN and CDR2 SYDVKM. Trimming removed 5 bases at V and 0 bases at J, with 14 bases between. DNA for the CDR3: TGTGCCAGCAGTCCTGCCGACACGAGCTCTGGAAACACCATATATTTT. Translation gives CASSPADTSSGNTIYF.

This clonotype was seen only a few times. The CDR3 spells CASSVRRSNQPQHF. The CDR3 bases are TGTGCCAGTAGCGTAAGGAGGAGCAATCAGCCCCAGCATTTT. The chain couples TRBV19 to TRBJ1-5; D unresolved. Trimming cost V 6 bases and J 1 base, with 10 bases left between them. Germline loops: CDR1 LNHDA, CDR2 SQIVND (reference sequence). CDR3 length equals 14 residues.

This clonotype was counted only a few times. The genes are TRBV9 and TRBJ1-1; weak D call: TRBD1 (6 bases). This CDR3 spans 15 amino acids. Germline V gene data show CDR1 as SGDLS and CDR2 as YYNGEE. V lost 4 bases and J lost 0, with 13 bases in between. CDR3 coding DNA: TGTGCCAGCAGCACTCAGGACAGAATGAACACTGAAGCTTTCTTT. Translating it yields CASSTQDRMNTEAFF.

This clonotype was observed a handful of times. The rearrangement uses TRBV30 and TRBJ2-3; either TRBD1 or TRBD2 may fit D (6 bases each). The CDR3 is 12 residues long. Germline V gene sequence: CDR1 GTSNPN, CDR2 SVGIG (reference sequence). V gave up 3 bases and J gave up 7 bases, with 11 bases separating them. DNA of the CDR3: TGTGCCTGGAGCTCGGGGGCGAATACGCAGTATTTT. It encodes CAWSSGANTQYF.

The chain combines TRBV2 with TRBJ2-1, with 8 bases aligning to TRBD2. This CDR3 is 15 amino acids long. V dropped 6 bases and J dropped 4; count of bases not matched to a gene: 8. The V gene's germline CDR1 is SNHLY and CDR2 FYNNEI. CDR3 loop: CASRPLPGGYNEQFF. CDR3 nucleotides: TGTGCCAGCAGACCCCTTCCGGGAGGGTACAATGAGCAGTTCTTC.

This sequence joins TRBV29-1 and TRBJ1-2, with a tentative D call TRBD1 (5 bases). The V end lost 0 bases, the J end lost 4 bases, and 12 bases lay between the germline ends. There are 14 residues in the CDR3. Germline V gives CDR1 SQVTM, CDR2 ANQGSEA. The CDR3 DNA reads as TGCAGCGTTGAAGATGGAGGGGAAGCCTATGGCTACACCTTC. As protein: CSVEDGGEAYGYTF. Variable domain in full (rest from reference TRBV29-1 and TRBJ1-2): SAVISQKPSRDICQRGTSLTIQCQVDSQVTMMFWYRQQPGQSLTLIATANQGSEATYESGFVIDKFPISRPNLTFSTLTVSNMSPEDSSIYLCSVEDGGEAYGYTFGSGTRLTVV.

The chain combines TRBV12-3 or TRBV12-4 with TRBJ2-7; no reliable D call. The CDR3 extends over 13 amino acids. V lost 6 bases and J 3 bases, leaving 12 bases between the germline ends. The CDR3, as DNA: TGTGCCAGCAGGCCTTATCTCGGCTACGAGCAGTACTTC. This gives the protein CASRPYLGYEQYF.

This chain joins TRBV5-6 and TRBJ2-1, with D unresolved. V lost 4 bases, J lost 0 bases, and 11 bases lay in between. This CDR3 contains 15 residues. CDR1 is SGHDT, CDR2 YYEEEE, per germline. In DNA form, the CDR3 reads TGTGCCAGCAGCGGACCGCCGAGCTCCTACAATGAGCAGTTCTTC. As protein: CASSGPPSSYNEQFF.